A selection of T cell receptor beta chains follows, all from one sample in a study of OX40 agonist ivuxolimab in advanced cancers. Clones were read by immunoSEQ multiplex PCR, and TCRdb kept only the in-frame ones, dropping some. Of approximately 58,000 clones in the sample, over 80% were seen once. Sequences were derived from CD4+ or CD8+ T cells sorted from blood, sampled in a trial of the OX40 agonist ivuxolimab. These receptors were taken from an adult with an advanced solid tumor such as melanoma, head and neck, liver or kidney cancer. Both conserved end residues are part of each CDR3. Part of the rows lack a size; the others show once, few, many or a class for expanded clones.

abundance	v_gene	j_gene	CDR3aa
NA	TRBV5-4	TRBJ1-6	CASSLAEGKNSPLHF
once	TRBV18	TRBJ2-3	CASSLLPGQGAPTQYF
NA	TRBV9	TRBJ2-3	CASSVGRGVTDTQYF
NA	TRBV2	TRBJ2-1	CASSEQGPGEQFF
NA	TRBV7-2	TRBJ1-2	CASSLGPRGYTF
NA	TRBV4-1	TRBJ2-7	CASSRAQGYEQYF
NA	TRBV6-6	TRBJ2-5	CASTQEGWGYETQYF
NA	TRBV28	TRBJ1-1	CASTRMNTEAFF
NA	TRBV10-3	TRBJ1-5	CAASTGTSNQPQHF
NA	TRBV4-3	TRBJ1-2	CASSQNVANYGYTF
few	TRBV27	TRBJ2-5	CASSLYSGGETQYF
NA	TRBV19	TRBJ1-5	CASTLRGQFYSNQPQHF
NA	TRBV7-9	TRBJ1-2	CASSPGQGRGGYTF
NA	TRBV29-1	TRBJ2-5	CSVWEGTSETQYF
NA	TRBV5-1	TRBJ2-3	CASSLGVDTQYF
NA	TRBV4-3	TRBJ2-7	CASSQGQGPDEQYF
NA	TRBV19	TRBJ1-1	CASSMEQASRGAFF
NA	TRBV6-6	TRBJ1-1	CASSSGQGYTEAFF
NA	TRBV2	TRBJ1-4	CASRFGVAVGANEKLFF
NA	TRBV18	TRBJ1-2	CASSTGQENYGYTF
few	TRBV2	TRBJ2-1	CASREGTTPPKFF
NA	TRBV11-3	TRBJ2-2	CASSWGLTGELFF
NA	TRBV11-2	TRBJ1-2	CASSQGTNYGYTF
NA	TRBV19	TRBJ1-5	CASSEQGYSNQPQHF
NA	TRBV30	TRBJ2-5	CAWSVPETPQYF
NA	TRBV11-2	TRBJ1-3	CASSSLDRGIGNTIYF
NA	TRBV28	TRBJ2-2	CASSLMGVGTGELFF
NA	TRBV6-5	TRBJ2-3	CASTPPGRDTQYF
NA	TRBV2	TRBJ2-3	CASSAQGAGTDTQYF
NA	TRBV6-6	TRBJ2-2	CATKKNTGELFF
NA	TRBV6-5	TRBJ1-5	CASSRRRDSNQPQHF
NA	TRBV18	TRBJ1-1	CASSNGQEAYTEAFF
NA	TRBV6-1	TRBJ2-1	CASSSLAGEHPEQFF